These T cell receptor beta chains were read from a single sample in a study of CD8 T cells in Susac syndrome. TCRdb itself ran the immunoSEQ multiplex PCR reads through MiXCR, one entry per CDR3 protein. Counted here are about 240,000 distinct CDR3 sequences, 90% to 96% occurring once; the ten biggest clones make up roughly 0.1%. Specimen: CD4+ T cells from PBMCs. The receptors were gathered from a human donor with Susac syndrome. CDR3s include the opening cysteine and the closing phenylalanine or tryptophan. The D gene is left open where the match is weak. Rows give clone size only sometimes, using once, few, many, or a class for an expanded clone.

V gene	clone size	J gene	D gene	CDR3 protein	CDR3 DNA
TRBV23-1	-	TRBJ1-4	TRBD1	CAGTVNEKLFF	TGCGCCGGGACAGTTAATGAAAAACTGTTTTTT
TRBV24-1	-	TRBJ2-3	TRBD2	CATSDPGLAGTGGSTDTQYF	TGTGCCACCAGTGATCCGGGACTAGCGGGCACCGGCGGGTCGACAGATACGCAGTATTTT
TRBV30	-	TRBJ1-2	-	CADRRDNYGYTF	TGTGCTGACCGCCGGGATAACTATGGCTACACCTTC
TRBV24-1	once	TRBJ2-1	TRBD2	CATASGTYNEQFF	TGTGCCACGGCTAGCGGGACCTACAATGAGCAGTTCTTC
TRBV20-1	-	TRBJ1-4	-	CSVTGNNEKLFF	TGCAGTGTTACAGGGAACAATGAAAAACTGTTTTTT
TRBV27	-	TRBJ2-3	-	CASSFSGIYADTQYF	TGTGCCAGCAGTTTTAGTGGGATATATGCAGATACGCAGTATTTT
TRBV28	-	TRBJ1-5	-	CASTDSGFDQPQHF	TGTGCCAGCACTGATTCGGGTTTCGATCAGCCCCAGCATTTT
TRBV7-9	-	TRBJ2-5	TRBD1	CASSSRQGDHQETQYF	TGTGCCAGCAGCTCGCGACAGGGAGACCACCAAGAGACCCAGTACTTC
TRBV21-1	-	TRBJ1-2	-	CASRGRVAGNYGYTF	TGTGCCAGCAGAGGCCGGGTGGCGGGTAACTATGGCTACACCTTC
TRBV5-4	once	TRBJ1-2	-	CASSTGQSYGYTF	TGTGCCAGCAGCACAGGACAGAGCTATGGCTACACCTTC
TRBV12-5	-	TRBJ2-4	-	CASATVGTQYF	TGTGCTAGTGCTACCGTCGGGACTCAGTACTTC
TRBV19	-	TRBJ2-2	-	CASTMSGGPYTGELFF	TGTGCCAGTACGATGTCGGGGGGCCCTTACACCGGGGAGCTGTTTTTT
TRBV7-9	-	TRBJ1-2	-	CASSTILGGYTF	TGTGCCAGCAGCACAATATTGGGTGGCTACACCTTC
TRBV27	-	TRBJ2-7	-	CASSLRWGDLQYF	TGTGCCAGCAGCCTAAGGTGGGGGGATTTGCAGTACTTC
TRBV25-1	-	TRBJ2-2	-	CASSNLLGVPGELFF	TGTGCCAGCAGTAACCTATTGGGGGTCCCCGGGGAGCTGTTTTTT